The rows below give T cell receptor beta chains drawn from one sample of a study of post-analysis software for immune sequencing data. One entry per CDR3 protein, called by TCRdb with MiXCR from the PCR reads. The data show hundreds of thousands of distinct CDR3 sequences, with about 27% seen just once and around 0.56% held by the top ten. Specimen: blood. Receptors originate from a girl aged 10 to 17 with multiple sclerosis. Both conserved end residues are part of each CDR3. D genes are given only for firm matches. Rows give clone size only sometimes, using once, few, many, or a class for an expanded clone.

CDR3nt: TGCGCCAGCAGCCGGTTGGGACAGGCCGCCTCGTACCAAGAGACCCAGTACTTC
CDR3aa: CASSRLGQAASYQETQYF
v_gene: TRBV5-1
d_gene: TRBD1
j_gene: TRBJ2-5
abundance: .

CDR3nt: TGCAGCGTTGCGGGACAGGGCGTATGGGAGCAGTACTTC
CDR3aa: CSVAGQGVWEQYF
v_gene: TRBV29-1
d_gene: TRBD1
j_gene: TRBJ2-7
abundance: .

CDR3nt: TGCAGCGGGGGGGGTTACGGCACTGAAGCTTTCTTT
CDR3aa: CSGGGYGTEAFF
v_gene: TRBV29-1
d_gene: .
j_gene: TRBJ1-1
abundance: .

CDR3nt: TGTGCCAGCAGCCCCGGTGTTGGGGAAGTTTATGACTACACCTTC
CDR3aa: CASSPGVGEVYDYTF
v_gene: TRBV3-1
d_gene: .
j_gene: TRBJ1-2
abundance: few

CDR3nt: TGTGCCAGCAGTGTCCAGGGCCCCTACGAGCAGTACTTC
CDR3aa: CASSVQGPYEQYF
v_gene: TRBV2
d_gene: .
j_gene: TRBJ2-7
abundance: .

CDR3nt: TGTGCCAGCAGAGAGAGATATACGCAGTATTTT
CDR3aa: CASRERYTQYF
v_gene: TRBV25-1
d_gene: .
j_gene: TRBJ2-3
abundance: .

CDR3nt: TGTGCCAGCAGGGAGCGTTGGCTACATGAGGAAAAACTGTTTTTT
CDR3aa: CASRERWLHEEKLFF
v_gene: TRBV6-5
d_gene: .
j_gene: TRBJ1-4
abundance: .

CDR3nt: TGTGCCAGCAGCCAACGGGGGACTAGCGGACTCAATGAGCAGTTCTTC
CDR3aa: CASSQRGTSGLNEQFF
v_gene: TRBV3-1
d_gene: TRBD2
j_gene: TRBJ2-1
abundance: many

CDR3nt: TGCGCCAGCAGCCAAGATGCTGAGCCCTCCGCGGGGGGGGGCTACAATGAGCAGTTCTTC
CDR3aa: CASSQDAEPSAGGGYNEQFF
v_gene: TRBV4-3
d_gene: TRBD2
j_gene: TRBJ2-1
abundance: .

CDR3nt: TGCAGCGTTGAAATCGGTTTTAATGAAAAACGGTTTTTT
CDR3aa: CSVEIGFNEKRFF
v_gene: TRBV29-1
d_gene: .
j_gene: TRBJ1-4
abundance: .

CDR3nt: TGTGCCATTAATCCCGGGACAGGGGGTAACTATGGCTACACCTTC
CDR3aa: CAINPGTGGNYGYTF
v_gene: TRBV10-3
d_gene: TRBD1
j_gene: TRBJ1-2
abundance: few

CDR3nt: TGTGCCATCAGAACCGACTACAAAGAGACCCAGTACTTC
CDR3aa: CAIRTDYKETQYF
v_gene: TRBV10-3
d_gene: .
j_gene: TRBJ2-5
abundance: .

CDR3nt: TGCGCCAGCAGCCAAGTGACCTCCTATAATTCACCCCTCCACTTT
CDR3aa: CASSQVTSYNSPLHF
v_gene: TRBV4-3
d_gene: .
j_gene: TRBJ1-6
abundance: .

CDR3nt: TGCAGTGCTAGAGTTGGGGCAAGACACTTTACGAACACTGAAGCTTTCTTT
CDR3aa: CSARVGARHFTNTEAFF
v_gene: TRBV20-1
d_gene: .
j_gene: TRBJ1-1
abundance: .

CDR3nt: TGTGCCAGCAGTTACGGGCCCGGGGGTGGAAAACTGTTTTTT
CDR3aa: CASSYGPGGGKLFF
v_gene: TRBV28
d_gene: .
j_gene: TRBJ1-4
abundance: .

CDR3nt: TGTGCCAGCAGCTCGGGACAGGGAGGGTTCGGTGGCTACACCTTC
CDR3aa: CASSSGQGGFGGYTF
v_gene: TRBV7-9
d_gene: TRBD1
j_gene: TRBJ1-2
abundance: few

CDR3nt: TGTGCCAGCAGTTTAATTGTTGCCGAGACTGAAGCTTTCTTT
CDR3aa: CASSLIVAETEAFF
v_gene: TRBV12-3/TRBV12-4
d_gene: .
j_gene: TRBJ1-1
abundance: few

CDR3nt: TGTGCCAGCAGACTCAATAATGAGCAGTTCTTC
CDR3aa: CASRLNNEQFF
v_gene: TRBV6-2/TRBV6-3
d_gene: .
j_gene: TRBJ2-1
abundance: .

CDR3nt: TGTGCCACCAGTGCCGTCCACACAGATACGCAGTATTTT
CDR3aa: CATSAVHTDTQYF
v_gene: TRBV24-1
d_gene: .
j_gene: TRBJ2-3
abundance: few